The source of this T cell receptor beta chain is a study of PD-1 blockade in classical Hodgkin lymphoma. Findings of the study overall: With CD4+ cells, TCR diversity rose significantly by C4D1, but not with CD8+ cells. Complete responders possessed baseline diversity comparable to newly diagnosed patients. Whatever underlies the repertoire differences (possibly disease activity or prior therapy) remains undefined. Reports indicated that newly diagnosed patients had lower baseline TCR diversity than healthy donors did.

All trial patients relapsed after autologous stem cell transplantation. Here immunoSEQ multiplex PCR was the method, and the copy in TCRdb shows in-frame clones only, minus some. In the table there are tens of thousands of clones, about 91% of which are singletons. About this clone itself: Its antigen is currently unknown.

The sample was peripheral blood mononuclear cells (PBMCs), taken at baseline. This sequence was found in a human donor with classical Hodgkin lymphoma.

CDR3 bases: TGTGCCAGCAGCACTCCGCGGGGGGGAAAGGACTACGAGCAGTACTTC. Its translation is CASSTPRGGKDYEQYF. V usage is TRBV9 and J usage is TRBJ2-7; TRBD2 matches 9 bases. Looked up from germline, CDR1 is SGDLS and CDR2 is YYNGEE. After removal of 4 bases from V and 3 bases from J, the junction contained 11 bases not matched to a gene. This CDR3 contains 16 residues.